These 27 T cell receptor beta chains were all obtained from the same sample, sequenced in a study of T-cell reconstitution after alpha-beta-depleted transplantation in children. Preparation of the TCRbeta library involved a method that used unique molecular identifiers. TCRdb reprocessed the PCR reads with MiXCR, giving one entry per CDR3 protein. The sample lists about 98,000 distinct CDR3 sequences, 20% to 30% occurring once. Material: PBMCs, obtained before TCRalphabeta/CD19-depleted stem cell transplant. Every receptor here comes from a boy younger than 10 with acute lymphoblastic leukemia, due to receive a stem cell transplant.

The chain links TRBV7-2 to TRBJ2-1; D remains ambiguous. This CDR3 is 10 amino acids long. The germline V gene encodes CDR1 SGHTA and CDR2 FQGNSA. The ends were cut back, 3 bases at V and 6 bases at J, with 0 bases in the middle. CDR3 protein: CASSFNEQFF. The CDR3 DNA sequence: TGTGCCAGCAGCTTCAATGAGCAGTTCTTC.

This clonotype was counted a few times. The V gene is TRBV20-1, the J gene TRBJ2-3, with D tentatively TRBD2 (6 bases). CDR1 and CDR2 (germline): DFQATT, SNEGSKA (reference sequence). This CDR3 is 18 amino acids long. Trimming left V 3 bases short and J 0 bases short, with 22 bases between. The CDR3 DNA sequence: TGCAGTGCTAGTCGGGCAAGCGGAGGGCTACGGAGCACAGATACGCAGTATTTT. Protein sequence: CSASRASGGLRSTDTQYF.

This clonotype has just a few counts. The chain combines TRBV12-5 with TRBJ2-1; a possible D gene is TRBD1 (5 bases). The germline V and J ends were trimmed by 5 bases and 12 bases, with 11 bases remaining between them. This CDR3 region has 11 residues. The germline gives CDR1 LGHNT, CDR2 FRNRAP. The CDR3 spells CASGQGGRQFF. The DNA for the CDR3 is TGTGCTAGTGGTCAGGGTGGTAGGCAGTTCTTC.

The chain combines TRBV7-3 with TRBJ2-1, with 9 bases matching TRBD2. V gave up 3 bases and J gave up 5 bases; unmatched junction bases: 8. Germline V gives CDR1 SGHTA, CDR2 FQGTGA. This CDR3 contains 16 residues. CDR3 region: CASSFTRGLANNEQFF. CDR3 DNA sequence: TGTGCCAGCAGCTTCACTAGGGGACTAGCTAACAATGAGCAGTTCTTC.

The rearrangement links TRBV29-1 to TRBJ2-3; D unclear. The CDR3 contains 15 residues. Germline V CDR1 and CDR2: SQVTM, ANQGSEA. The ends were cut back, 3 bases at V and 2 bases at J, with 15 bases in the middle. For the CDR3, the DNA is TGCAGCGTTGATGGGAAGGCTCGATCCACAGATACGCAGTATTTT. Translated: CSVDGKARSTDTQYF.

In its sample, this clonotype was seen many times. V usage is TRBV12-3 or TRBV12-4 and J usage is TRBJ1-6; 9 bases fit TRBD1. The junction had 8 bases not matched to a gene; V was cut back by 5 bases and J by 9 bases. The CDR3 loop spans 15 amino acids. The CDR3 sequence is CASSPGTGFISPLHF. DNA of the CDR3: TGTGCCAGCAGTCCCGGGACAGGGTTTATTTCACCCCTCCACTTT.

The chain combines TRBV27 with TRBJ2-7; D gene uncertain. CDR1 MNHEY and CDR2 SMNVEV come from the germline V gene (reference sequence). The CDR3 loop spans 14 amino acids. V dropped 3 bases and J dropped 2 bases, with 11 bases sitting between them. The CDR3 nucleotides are TGTGCCAGCAGTTTGATTAACAGCCCCTACGAGCAGTACTTC. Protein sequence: CASSLINSPYEQYF.

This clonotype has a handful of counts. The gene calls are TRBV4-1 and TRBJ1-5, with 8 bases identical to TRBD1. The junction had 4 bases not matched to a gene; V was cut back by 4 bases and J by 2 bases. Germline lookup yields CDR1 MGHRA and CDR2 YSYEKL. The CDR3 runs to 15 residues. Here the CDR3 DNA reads TGCGCCAGCAGCCGGACAGGGCTGGGCAATCAGCCCCAGCATTTT. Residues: CASSRTGLGNQPQHF.

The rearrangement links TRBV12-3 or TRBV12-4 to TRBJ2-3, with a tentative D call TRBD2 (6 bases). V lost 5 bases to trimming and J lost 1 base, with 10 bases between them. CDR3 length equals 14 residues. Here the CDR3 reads CASSLGLRTDTQYF. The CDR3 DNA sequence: TGTGCCAGCAGTCTGGGACTCCGCACAGATACGCAGTATTTT.

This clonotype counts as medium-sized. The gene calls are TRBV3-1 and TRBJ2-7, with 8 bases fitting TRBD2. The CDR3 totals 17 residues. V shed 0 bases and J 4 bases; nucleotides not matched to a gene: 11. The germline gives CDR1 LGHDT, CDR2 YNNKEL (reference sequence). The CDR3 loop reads CASSQDEGTSGGYEQYF. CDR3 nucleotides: TGTGCCAGCAGCCAAGACGAGGGTACTAGCGGCGGGTACGAGCAGTACTTC.

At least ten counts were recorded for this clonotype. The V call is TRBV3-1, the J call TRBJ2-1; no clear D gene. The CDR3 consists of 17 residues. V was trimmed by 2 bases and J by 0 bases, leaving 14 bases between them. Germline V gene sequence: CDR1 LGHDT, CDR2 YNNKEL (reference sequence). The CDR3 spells CASSQRSLLSSYNEQFF. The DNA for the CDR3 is TGTGCCAGCAGCCAACGTTCCCTGCTGAGCTCCTACAATGAGCAGTTCTTC.

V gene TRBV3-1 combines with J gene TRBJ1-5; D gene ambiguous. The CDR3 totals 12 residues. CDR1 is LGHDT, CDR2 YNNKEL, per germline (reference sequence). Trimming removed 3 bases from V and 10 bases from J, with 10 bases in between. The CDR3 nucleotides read TGTGCCAGCAGCCACCAGTCGGGCCCCCAGCATTTT. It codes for CASSHQSGPQHF. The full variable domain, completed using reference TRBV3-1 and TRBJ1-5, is DTAVSQTPKYLVTQMGNDKSIKCEQNLGHDTMYWYKQDSKKFLKIMFSYNNKELIINETVPNRFSPKSPDKAHLNLHINSLELGDSAVYFCASSHQSGPQHFGDGTRLSIL.

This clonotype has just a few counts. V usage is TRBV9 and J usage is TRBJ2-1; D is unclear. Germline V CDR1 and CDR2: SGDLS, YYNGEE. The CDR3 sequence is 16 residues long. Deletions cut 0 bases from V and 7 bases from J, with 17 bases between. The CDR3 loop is CASSVARAEMGNEQFF. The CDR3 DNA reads TGTGCCAGCAGCGTAGCTCGGGCGGAGATGGGGAATGAGCAGTTCTTC.

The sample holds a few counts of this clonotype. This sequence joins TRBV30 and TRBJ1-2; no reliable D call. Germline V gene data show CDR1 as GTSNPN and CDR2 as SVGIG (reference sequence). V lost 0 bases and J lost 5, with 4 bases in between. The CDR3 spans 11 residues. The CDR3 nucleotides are TGTGCCTGGAGTGTGGGGTATGGCTACACCTTC. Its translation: CAWSVGYGYTF.

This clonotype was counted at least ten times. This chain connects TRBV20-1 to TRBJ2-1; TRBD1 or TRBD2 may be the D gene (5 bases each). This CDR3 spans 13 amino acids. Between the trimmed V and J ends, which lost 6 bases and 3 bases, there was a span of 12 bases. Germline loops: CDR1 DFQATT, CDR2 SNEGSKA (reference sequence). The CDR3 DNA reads TGCAGTGCCCCGGGGACCGGCTACAATGAGCAGTTCTTC. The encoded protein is CSAPGTGYNEQFF.

CDR3 sequence: CASRDNQETQYF. In DNA form, the CDR3 reads TGTGCCAGCAGGGACAACCAAGAGACCCAGTACTTC. This chain uses TRBV25-1 with TRBJ2-5; D perhaps matches TRBD1 (5 bases). Germline V gene data show CDR1 as MGHDK and CDR2 as SYGVNS. This CDR3 spans 12 amino acids. Deletions cut 6 bases from V and 0 bases from J, with 5 bases between.

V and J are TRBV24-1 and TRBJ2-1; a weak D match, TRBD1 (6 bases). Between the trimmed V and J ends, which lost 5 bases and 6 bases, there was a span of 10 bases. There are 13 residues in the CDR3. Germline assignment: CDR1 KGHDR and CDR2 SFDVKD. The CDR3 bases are TGTGCCACCAGTGGGACAGCCACCAATGAGCAGTTCTTC. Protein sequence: CATSGTATNEQFF.

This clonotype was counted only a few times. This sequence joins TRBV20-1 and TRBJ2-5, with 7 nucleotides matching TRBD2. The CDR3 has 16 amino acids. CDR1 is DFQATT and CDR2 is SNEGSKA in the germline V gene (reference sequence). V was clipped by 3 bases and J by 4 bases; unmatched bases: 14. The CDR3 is CSASGASGGQRETQYF. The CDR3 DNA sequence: TGCAGTGCTAGTGGGGCTAGCGGAGGGCAGCGAGAGACCCAGTACTTC.

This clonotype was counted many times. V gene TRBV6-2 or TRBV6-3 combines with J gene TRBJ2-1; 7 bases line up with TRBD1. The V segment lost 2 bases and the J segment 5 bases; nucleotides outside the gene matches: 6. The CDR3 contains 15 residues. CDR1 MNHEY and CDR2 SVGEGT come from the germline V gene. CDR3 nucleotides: TGTGCCAGCAGTTACGCGAGGGGGCTAAACAATGAGCAGTTCTTC. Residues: CASSYARGLNNEQFF.

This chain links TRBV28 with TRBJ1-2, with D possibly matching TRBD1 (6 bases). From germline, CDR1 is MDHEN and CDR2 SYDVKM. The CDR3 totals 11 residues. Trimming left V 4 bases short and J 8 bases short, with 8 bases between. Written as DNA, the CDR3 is TGTGCCAGCAGTTCACAGGGAGGCTACACCTTC. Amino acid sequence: CASSSQGGYTF.

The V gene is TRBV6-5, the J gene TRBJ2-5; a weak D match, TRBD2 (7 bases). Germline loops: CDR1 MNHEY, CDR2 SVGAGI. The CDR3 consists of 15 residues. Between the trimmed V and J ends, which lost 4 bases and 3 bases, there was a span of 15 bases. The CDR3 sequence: CASSSFQGREETQYF. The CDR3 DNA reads TGTGCCAGCAGTTCGTTTCAGGGGAGGGAAGAGACCCAGTACTTC.

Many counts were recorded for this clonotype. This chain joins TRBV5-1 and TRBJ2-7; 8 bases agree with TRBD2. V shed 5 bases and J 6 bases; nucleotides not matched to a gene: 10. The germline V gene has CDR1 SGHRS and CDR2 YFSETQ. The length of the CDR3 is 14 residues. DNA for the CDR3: TGCGCCAGCAGTCGTGATAGCGGGAAATCCGAGCAGTACTTC. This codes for CASSRDSGKSEQYF.

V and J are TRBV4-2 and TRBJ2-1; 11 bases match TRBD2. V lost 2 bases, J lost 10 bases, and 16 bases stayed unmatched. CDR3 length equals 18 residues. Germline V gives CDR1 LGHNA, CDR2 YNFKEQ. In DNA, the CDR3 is TGTGCCAGCAGCCAACGATCAGGGACTAGCGGAGGGTCTTGGGAGCAGTTCTTC. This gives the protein CASSQRSGTSGGSWEQFF.

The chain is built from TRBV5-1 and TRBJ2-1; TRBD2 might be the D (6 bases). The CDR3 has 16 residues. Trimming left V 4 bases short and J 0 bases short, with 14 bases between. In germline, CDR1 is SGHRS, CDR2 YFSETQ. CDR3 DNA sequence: TGCGCCAGCAGCCCATTGCTGGGGGGCTCCTACAATGAGCAGTTCTTC. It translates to CASSPLLGGSYNEQFF. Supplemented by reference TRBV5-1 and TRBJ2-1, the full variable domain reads KAGVTQTPRYLIKTRGQQVTLSCSPISGHRSVSWYQQTPGQGLQFLFEYFSETQRNKGNFPGRFSGRQFSNSRSEMNVSTLELGDSALYLCASSPLLGGSYNEQFFGPGTRLTVL.

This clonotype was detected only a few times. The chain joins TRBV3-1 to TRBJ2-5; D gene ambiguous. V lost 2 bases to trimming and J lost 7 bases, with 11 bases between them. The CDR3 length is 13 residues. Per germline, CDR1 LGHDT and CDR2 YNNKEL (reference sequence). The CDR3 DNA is TGTGCCAGCAGCCAAAGAGCATCGGGGACCCAGTACTTC. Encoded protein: CASSQRASGTQYF.

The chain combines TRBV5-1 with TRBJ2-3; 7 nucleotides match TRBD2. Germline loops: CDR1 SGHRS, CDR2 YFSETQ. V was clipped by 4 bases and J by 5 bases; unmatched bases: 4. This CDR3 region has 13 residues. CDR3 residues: CASSLTSEDTQYF. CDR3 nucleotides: TGCGCCAGCAGCCTAACTAGCGAAGATACGCAGTATTTT.

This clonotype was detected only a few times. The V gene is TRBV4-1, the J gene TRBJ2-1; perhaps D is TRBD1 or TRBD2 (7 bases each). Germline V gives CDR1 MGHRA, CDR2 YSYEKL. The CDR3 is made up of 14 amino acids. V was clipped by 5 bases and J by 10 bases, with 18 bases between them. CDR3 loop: CASSTGVPRGEQFF. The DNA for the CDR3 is TGCGCCAGCAGCACAGGGGTCCCGCGGGGGGAGCAGTTCTTC.